This is a list of T cell receptor beta chains from one sample in a study of blood T cells in healthy people across ages. Each CDR3 protein is one row after TCRdb ran MiXCR on the 5' RACE reads. The table includes under 800,000 distinct CDR3 sequences, 20% to 25% detected once. Material: blood. The receptors shown here come from a man in his 70s in good health. Each CDR3 is given with its conserved first and last residue. D genes are given only for firm matches. Clone size is not always given. Where it is, it says once, few, many or a class for expanded clones.

clone_size	d_call	v_call	cdr3_length	j_call	cdr3_nt	cdr3_aa
few	-	TRBV6-2/TRBV6-3	13	TRBJ1-1	TGTGCCAGCAGTTACTCGATGAGAGAGAGAGCTTTCTTT	CASSYSMRERAFF
many	TRBD1	TRBV29-1	14	TRBJ2-1	TGCAGCGGGACAGGGGTGGGGAATTACAATGAGCAGTTCTTC	CSGTGVGNYNEQFF
few	TRBD2	TRBV29-1	13	TRBJ2-3	TGCAGCGCAGAGCGGGAGACTGTAGATACGCAGTATTTT	CSAERETVDTQYF
few	-	TRBV5-1	15	TRBJ2-7	TGCGCCAGCAGCCTCCCTGGAGGTCCAACCTACGAGCAGTACTTC	CASSLPGGPTYEQYF
-	-	TRBV20-1	11	TRBJ1-4	TGCAGTGCGGGAAAAAATGAAAAACTGTTTTTT	CSAGKNEKLFF
few	TRBD2	TRBV6-1	18	TRBJ2-7	TGTGCCAGCACCAGAAGGACTAGCGGGTTACTTCGAAGCTACGAGCAGTACTTC	CASTRRTSGLLRSYEQYF
few	-	TRBV29-1	13	TRBJ2-3	TGCAGCGTGCGGATGGGGCAGACAGATACGCAGTATTTT	CSVRMGQTDTQYF
-	-	TRBV29-1	14	TRBJ2-3	TGCAGCGTTGGGTTGAAGGGGGACACAGATACGCAGTATTTT	CSVGLKGDTDTQYF
many	-	TRBV28	14	TRBJ2-5	TGTGCCAGCAGTAAACTACAGGGTATGGAGACCCAGTACTTC	CASSKLQGMETQYF
-	-	TRBV6-6	16	TRBJ1-1	TGTGCCAGCAGGAAAACAGGATCCGCGGGGGACACTGAAGCTTTCTTT	CASRKTGSAGDTEAFF
-	-	TRBV20-1	14	TRBJ1-4	TGCAGTGCTAGCCAGGGAACAACTAATGAAAAACTGTTTTTT	CSASQGTTNEKLFF
-	-	TRBV5-1	15	TRBJ1-4	TGCGCCAGCAGCTTGGAGGGCAGGGAGCGTGAAAAACTGTTTTTT	CASSLEGREREKLFF
-	-	TRBV21-1	15	TRBJ1-1	TGTGCCAGCAGCATTCCCGGGACAGGGAACACTGAAGCTTTCTTT	CASSIPGTGNTEAFF
few	-	TRBV28	12	TRBJ1-4	TGTGCCAGCAGCGGCGGCCGGGAAAAACTGTTTTTT	CASSGGREKLFF
-	TRBD1	TRBV15	12	TRBJ2-4	TGTGCCCTTGGACAGGGGAGGGACATTCAGTACTTC	CALGQGRDIQYF
few	-	TRBV5-6	15	TRBJ2-6	TGTGCCAGCAGCTTGGGATGGGCCAGCGCCAACGTCCTGACTTTC	CASSLGWASANVLTF
few	-	TRBV7-2	15	TRBJ2-3	TGTGCCAGCAGCTCTTACACTCCCGGCACAGATACGCAGTATTTT	CASSSYTPGTDTQYF
-	-	TRBV2	16	TRBJ2-7	TGTGCCAGCAGTGTAGAACAAGGGACTGCGACCTACGAGCAGTACTTC	CASSVEQGTATYEQYF
few	TRBD1	TRBV28	15	TRBJ2-7	TGTGCCAGCAGCGGTCCCGGGACAGGGCTTAACGAGCAGTACTTC	CASSGPGTGLNEQYF
few	-	TRBV7-6	14	TRBJ2-1	TGTGCCAGCAGCCTCGGGCCTGGGGGCAATGAGCAGTTCTTC	CASSLGPGGNEQFF
few	-	TRBV18	14	TRBJ1-4	TGTGCCAGCTCACCGTATCTTATGAGGGAAAAACTGTTTTTT	CASSPYLMREKLFF
few	-	TRBV3-1	16	TRBJ2-1	TGTGCCAGCAGCCAAGATTGGCCTAGTAGGTACAATGAGCAGTTCTTC	CASSQDWPSRYNEQFF
many	TRBD2	TRBV29-1	11	TRBJ2-5	TGCAGCGTGTTAGCGGGAGAGACCCAGTACTTC	CSVLAGETQYF
-	-	TRBV3-1	13	TRBJ2-5	TGTGCCAGCAGCCAGTCCGCGACAGAGACCCAGTACTTC	CASSQSATETQYF
-	-	TRBV6-6	13	TRBJ1-1	TGTGCCAGCAGTTACAAGGAGAACACTGAAGCTTTCTTT	CASSYKENTEAFF